These T cell receptor beta chains were read from a single sample in a study of T cell clusters in autoimmune cytopenias. TCRdb re-called the multiplex PCR reads and gives one entry per CDR3 protein, without DNA. The specimen's table records 6,500 to 8,000 distinct CDR3 sequences. The same sample was also used in a study of T cell repertoires in aging, cancer and after chemotherapy.

Material: peripheral blood. Every receptor here comes from a human donor in good health. CDR3s include the opening cysteine and the closing phenylalanine or tryptophan. Fields, in order: V gene, J gene, clone size, CDR3 protein. Part of the rows lack a size; the others show once, few, many or a class for expanded clones.

TRBV5-4	TRBJ2-5	-	CASSLGGQVQETQYF
TRBV27	TRBJ2-2	-	CASSFLGLAGDTGELFF
TRBV5-5	TRBJ2-2	-	CASSRRGTANTGELFF
TRBV19	TRBJ2-5	-	CASSTQGGETQYF
TRBV5-5	TRBJ2-1	medium-sized	CASSTDRGPQFF
TRBV19	TRBJ1-5	-	CASSFTAFFSNQPQHF
TRBV15	TRBJ2-1	-	CATSRREGAEFF
TRBV7-2	TRBJ2-2	-	CAGADANTGELFF
TRBV19	TRBJ2-2	-	CATRTGQNSGNTGELFF
TRBV18	TRBJ2-3	-	CASSPGTPDTQYF
TRBV13	TRBJ2-1	-	CASSLGERIYNEQFF
TRBV6-1	TRBJ2-2	-	CASRPVGELFF
TRBV6-2/TRBV6-3	TRBJ2-3	-	CASRSGTSGTDTQYF
TRBV27	TRBJ2-3	-	CASSFIGIPDTQYF
TRBV5-1	TRBJ2-2	-	CANTVNTGELFF
TRBV10-2	TRBJ1-6	-	CASSVQQPNSPLHF
TRBV6-1	TRBJ1-1	-	CASSARAEGTEAFF
TRBV15	TRBJ2-1	medium-sized	CATSRDGDEQFF
TRBV19	TRBJ1-5	-	CASSWGGGNQPQHF
TRBV15	TRBJ2-3	medium-sized	CATSKGASSTDTQYF
TRBV5-6	TRBJ2-5	-	CASSLGRGQETQYF
TRBV18	TRBJ2-1	-	CASSPRTSEGNEQFF
TRBV27	TRBJ2-3	-	CASSLRTGAYTQYF
TRBV29-1	TRBJ2-3	medium-sized	CSVGRLAGADTDTQYF
TRBV5-4	TRBJ2-2	-	CASSLPFRGRDGELFF
TRBV5-6	TRBJ1-4	-	CASSSSGGGGEKLFF
TRBV6-5	TRBJ1-4	-	CASRSGTAEKLFF
TRBV5-6	TRBJ2-7	-	CASSLARIQLSYEQYF
TRBV12-3/TRBV12-4	TRBJ2-5	-	CASSSGTSWPETQYF
TRBV5-6	TRBJ2-1	-	CASSHGRVNEQFF
TRBV5-6	TRBJ2-5	-	CASSPQRGGQTQYF
TRBV5-4	TRBJ1-6	-	CASTWSGLHLGNSPLHF
TRBV6-1	TRBJ2-2	-	CASSEGGGVPSNTGELFF
TRBV6-4	TRBJ2-1	-	CASSDSSGDYNEQFF
TRBV6-1	TRBJ2-1	-	CASTRTLVSGKERGSYNEQFF
TRBV6-6	TRBJ2-3	-	CASSKFSDTQYF
TRBV19	TRBJ2-7	-	CASSPIPGQGSNEQYF
TRBV14	TRBJ2-5	-	CASSQDPGQLQETQYF
TRBV29-1	TRBJ2-2	medium-sized	CSVDQGTGELFF
TRBV19	TRBJ2-6	medium-sized	CASNFGGAGANVLTF
TRBV19	TRBJ1-2	-	CASSRVSTAPIYGYTF
TRBV6-1	TRBJ2-5	-	CASKGTAKETQYF
TRBV11-1	TRBJ1-6	-	CASSVRHSGPSPLHF
TRBV19	TRBJ1-1	-	CASSTSTRTLMNTEAFF
TRBV6-4	TRBJ2-1	-	CASSDGLAGYNEQFF
TRBV29-1	TRBJ2-3	medium-sized	CSVGRGMPSTDTQYF
TRBV7-6	TRBJ2-5	-	CASSWGGGRAAKETQYF
TRBV19	TRBJ2-1	medium-sized	CASSIPLAGSNEQFF
TRBV27	TRBJ2-3	-	CASRKLGAPGTDTQYF
TRBV6-1	TRBJ2-3	-	CASSKNIGDADTQYF
TRBV10-3	TRBJ2-1	-	CAISEAGTGRYNEQFF
TRBV19	TRBJ2-7	-	CASSYTGNYEQYF
TRBV6-5	TRBJ2-1	-	CASSYNDAGVKNEQFF
TRBV29-1	TRBJ2-3	large	CSAQKRVNTDTQYF
TRBV7-6	TRBJ2-2	-	CASSLAHGGTTGELFF
TRBV5-4	TRBJ2-2	-	CASSLGGASTGELFF
TRBV6-5	TRBJ2-7	-	CASSYGGVGSYEQYF
TRBV11-1	TRBJ2-3	medium-sized	CASSFVRGLATDTQYF